This note documents a single T cell receptor beta chain sequence. The antigen remains undetermined. This entry belongs to a study of follicular helper T cells after annual influenza vaccination. Study details: Across the 2013-2014, 2014-2015 and 2015-2016 vaccination seasons, some subjects were resampled. Overall study results and limits: Day 7 ICOS+CD38+ clones were most often found later in ICOS-CD38- cTfh cells. ICOS+CD38+ cTfh clonality change tracked circulating plasmablast frequency change.

Time point denoted: 2014-2015 season, 7 days after vaccination. The CDR3 loop spans 14 amino acids. The V and J ends lost 6 bases and 9 bases, in that order; junction bases with no gene match: 10. Per the germline V gene, CDR1 is MNHEY and CDR2 is SVGAGI. TCRB sequencing was done at Survey resolution level. The data were produced by immunoSEQ multiplex PCR, yet TCRdb's version contains in-frame clones alone and is incomplete. The sample consists of 350 to 500 clones, around 69% of them appearing once. The source is an adult who received the influenza vaccine. This chain joins TRBV6-5 and TRBJ2-1; 8 bases are shared with TRBD1. Sequenced here: CXCR5+ CD38+ circulating T follicular helper cells from blood, sampled 7 days after influenza vaccination. Subset specified: circulating Tfh, non-naive CD4+CXCR5+PD-1+ (ICOS+CD38+ or ICOS-CD38-). In nucleotides, the CDR3 is TGTGCCAGCAGCGACCGGACAGGGTCCATTGAGCAGTTCTTC. Translation: CASSDRTGSIEQFF.